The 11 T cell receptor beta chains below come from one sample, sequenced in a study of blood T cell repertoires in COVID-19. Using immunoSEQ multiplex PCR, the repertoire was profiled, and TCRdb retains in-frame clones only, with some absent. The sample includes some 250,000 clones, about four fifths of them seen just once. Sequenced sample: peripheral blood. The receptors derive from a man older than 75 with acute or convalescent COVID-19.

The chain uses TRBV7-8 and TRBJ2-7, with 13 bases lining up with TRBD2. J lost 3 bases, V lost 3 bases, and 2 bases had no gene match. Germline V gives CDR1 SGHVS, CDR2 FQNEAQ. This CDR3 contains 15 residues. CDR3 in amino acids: CASSLGLAGIYEQYF. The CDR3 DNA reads TGTGCCAGCAGCTTGGGACTAGCGGGAATCTACGAGCAGTACTTC.

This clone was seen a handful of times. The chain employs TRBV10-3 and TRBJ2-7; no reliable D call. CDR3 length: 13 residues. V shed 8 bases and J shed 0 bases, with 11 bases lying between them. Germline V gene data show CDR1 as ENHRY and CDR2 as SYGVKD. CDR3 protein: CAIGPSSSYEQYF. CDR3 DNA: TGTGCCATCGGGCCTTCGAGCTCCTACGAGCAGTACTTC.

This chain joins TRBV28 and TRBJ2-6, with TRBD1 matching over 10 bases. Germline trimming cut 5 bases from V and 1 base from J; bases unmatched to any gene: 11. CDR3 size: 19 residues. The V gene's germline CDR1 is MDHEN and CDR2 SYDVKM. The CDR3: CASSLATGGVFSGANVLTF. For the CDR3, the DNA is TGTGCCAGCAGTCTAGCGACAGGGGGCGTATTTTCTGGGGCCAACGTCCTGACTTTC.

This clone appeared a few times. CDR3 sequence reads: CASTKKSGEGYTF. CDR3 DNA sequence: TGTGCCAGCACTAAAAAGTCAGGGGAAGGCTACACCTTC. The chain joins TRBV12-3 or TRBV12-4 to TRBJ1-2, with a possible D match to TRBD1 (6 bases). This CDR3 is built from 13 residues. V was pared by 7 bases and J by 8 bases, with 17 bases between.

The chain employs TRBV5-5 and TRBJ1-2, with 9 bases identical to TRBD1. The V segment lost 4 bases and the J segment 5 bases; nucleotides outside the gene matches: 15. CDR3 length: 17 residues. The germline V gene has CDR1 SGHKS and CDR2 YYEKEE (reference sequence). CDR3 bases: TGTGCCAGCAGCCCCGCGCGACAGGGGGGTTTCTCGTATGGCTACACCTTC. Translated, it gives CASSPARQGGFSYGYTF.

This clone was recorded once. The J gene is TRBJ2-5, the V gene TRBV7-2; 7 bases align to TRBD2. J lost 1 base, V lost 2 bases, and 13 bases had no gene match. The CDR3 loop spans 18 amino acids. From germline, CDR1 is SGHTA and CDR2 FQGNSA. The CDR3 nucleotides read TGTGCCAGCAGCTTATCCTTCACGGCGGGAGACGTCCAAGAGACCCAGTACTTC. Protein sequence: CASSLSFTAGDVQETQYF.

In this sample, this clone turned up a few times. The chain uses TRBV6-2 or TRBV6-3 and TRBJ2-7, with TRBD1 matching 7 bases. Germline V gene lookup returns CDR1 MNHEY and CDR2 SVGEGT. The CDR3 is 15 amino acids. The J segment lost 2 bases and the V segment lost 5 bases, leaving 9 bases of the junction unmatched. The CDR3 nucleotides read TGTGCCAGCAGTAAACGCTGGGACAGCCCCTACGAGCAGTACTTC. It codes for CASSKRWDSPYEQYF.

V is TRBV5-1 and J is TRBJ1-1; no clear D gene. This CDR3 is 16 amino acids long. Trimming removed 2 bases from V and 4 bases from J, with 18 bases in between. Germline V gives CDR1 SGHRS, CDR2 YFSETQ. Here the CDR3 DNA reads TGCGCCAGCAGCTTAGGTCCCGCAGCAGGTGGCACTGAAGCTTTCTTT. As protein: CASSLGPAAGGTEAFF.

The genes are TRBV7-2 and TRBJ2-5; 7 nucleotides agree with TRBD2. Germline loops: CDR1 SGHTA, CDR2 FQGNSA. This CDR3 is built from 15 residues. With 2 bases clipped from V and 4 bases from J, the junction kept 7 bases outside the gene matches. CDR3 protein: CASSLRGRVGETQYF. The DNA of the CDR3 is TGTGCCAGCAGCTTACGGGGGAGGGTTGGAGAGACCCAGTACTTC.

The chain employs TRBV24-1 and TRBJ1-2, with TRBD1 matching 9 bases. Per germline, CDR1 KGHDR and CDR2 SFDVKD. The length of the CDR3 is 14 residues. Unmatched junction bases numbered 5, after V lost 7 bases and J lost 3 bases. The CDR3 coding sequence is TGTGCCACCAGCCCGACAGGGGGTGACTATGGCTACACCTTC. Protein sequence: CATSPTGGDYGYTF.

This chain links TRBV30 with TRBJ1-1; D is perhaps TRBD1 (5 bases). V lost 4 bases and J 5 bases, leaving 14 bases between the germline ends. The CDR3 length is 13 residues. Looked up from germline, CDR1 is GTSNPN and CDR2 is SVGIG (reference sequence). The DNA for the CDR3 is TGTGCCTGGAAGAGGAGGGGTAAGACTGAAGCTTTCTTT. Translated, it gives CAWKRRGKTEAFF.